This T cell receptor beta chain was profiled in a study of T cell changes during pregnancy in multiple sclerosis. Repertoires were generated with immunoSEQ multiplex PCR, while TCRdb's copy carries only in-frame clones and drops some. The profile covers some 44,000 clones, with about 87% appearing a single time and 0.95% to 1.5% taken by the ten largest. This clone turned up a few times. The sample consisted of CD4+ T cells from peripheral blood mononuclear cells, taken in the second trimester of pregnancy. The origin of this receptor is a female donor with multiple sclerosis, enrolled in a pregnancy study.

CDR3 residues: CASRSEPTGELFF. In DNA, the CDR3 is TGCGCCAGCAGATCAGAACCGACCGGGGAGCTGTTTTTT. The chain combines TRBV5-1 with TRBJ2-2; D not resolved. The CDR3 has 13 amino acids. Germline CDR1 reads SGHRS; CDR2 reads YFSETQ. V was shortened by 5 bases and J by 5 bases, with 10 bases between the two germline ends.